Described below is a single TCR beta chain sequence and its context. No antigen is known for it. This record belongs to a study of T-cell reconstitution after alpha-beta-depleted transplantation in children. Whole-study results and caveats: T-cell counts and diversity were attributed mostly to newly produced T cells one year after transplant. Several hundred expanded graft clones reportedly were the source of alpha-beta T cells about two months after transplant. The origin of high day-60 TCRbeta diversity in some patients lay in surviving recipient T cells and thymic progenitors.

TCRbeta library construction was performed incorporating unique molecular identifiers. TCRdb used MiXCR to reprocess the PCR reads, holding one entry per CDR3 protein. The sample carries about 510,000 distinct CDR3 sequences, 11% recorded once. This material consisted of PBMCs, mostly from graft donor cells, taken 180 days after TCRalphabeta/CD19-depleted stem cell transplant. The origin of this receptor is a female patient aged 2-9 years who had a stem cell transplant for aplastic anemia, so the T cells may come from the graft donor.

CDR3 sequence: CASSFLFWGIYNEQFF. The CDR3 bases are TGTGCCAGCTCATTCCTTTTTTGGGGGATCTACAATGAGCAGTTCTTC. The V and J genes are TRBV18 and TRBJ2-1; D tentatively fits TRBD1 or TRBD2 (5 bases each). This CDR3 spans 16 amino acids. Trimming took off 5 bases at V and 3 bases at J, with 17 bases between the two ends. Germline V gene lookup returns CDR1 KGHSH and CDR2 LQKENI.